This T cell receptor (beta chain) was retrieved from a study of human T cells and chemical hapten exposure. This clonotype was picked up many times. The junction departs from the called germline gene at one end, perhaps through a read error. This sample's time point: patch test 2, 6 weeks after DPC sensitization. Treatment here: therapeutic diphenylcyclopropenone sensitization with weekly scalp DPC. The CDR3 is made up of 16 amino acids. CDR1 and CDR2 from the germline V gene are DFQATT and SNEGSKA (reference sequence). TCRdb re-called the RACE reads with MiXCR, one entry per CDR3 protein. The sample shows a few hundred thousand distinct CDR3 sequences, nearly 6.5% of them seen only once.

This rearrangement joins TRBV20-1 to TRBJ1-4; tentative D call: TRBD1 (6 bases). The specimen comprised whole blood, sampled in connection with sensitization to the hapten diphenylcyclopropenone (DPC). This TCR was recovered from a woman under 30 with alopecia areata. Some clones in this sample may be carry-over from other donors' samples. CDR3 sequence (DNA): TGCAGTGCCAGAGGGGGGCAGGGTAGGACTAATGAAAAACTGTTTTTT. Translating it yields CSARGGQGRTNEKLFF.